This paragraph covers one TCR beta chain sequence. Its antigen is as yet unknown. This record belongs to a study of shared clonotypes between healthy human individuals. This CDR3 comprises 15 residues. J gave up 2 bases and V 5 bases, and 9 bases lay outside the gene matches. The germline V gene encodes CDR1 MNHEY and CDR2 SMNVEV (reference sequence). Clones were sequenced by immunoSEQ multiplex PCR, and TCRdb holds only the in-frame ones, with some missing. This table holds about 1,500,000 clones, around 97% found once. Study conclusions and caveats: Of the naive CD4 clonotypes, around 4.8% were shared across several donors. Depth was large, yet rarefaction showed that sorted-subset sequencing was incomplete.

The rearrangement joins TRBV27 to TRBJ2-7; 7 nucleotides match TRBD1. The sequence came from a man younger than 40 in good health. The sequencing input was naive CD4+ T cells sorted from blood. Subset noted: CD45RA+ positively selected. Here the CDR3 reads CASSPGQVSAYEQYF. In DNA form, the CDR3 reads TGTGCCAGCAGTCCCGGACAGGTTTCCGCCTACGAGCAGTACTTC.